These 5 T cell receptor beta chains originate from one sample sequenced in a study of T cell responses to AZD1222 COVID-19 vaccine. Only in-frame clones appear in the TCRdb table, and some are missing; sequencing was by immunoSEQ multiplex PCR. Counted here are some 92,000 clones, about 90% occurring once; the ten biggest clones make up 6.5% to 8.5%. Here the sequenced sample was peripheral blood, taken on day 0 of AZD1222 vaccination. These receptor sequences come from an adult in good health.

V gene TRBV27 combines with J gene TRBJ1-1; D remains unclear. V lost 5 bases and J 1 base, leaving 14 bases between the germline ends. Germline values: CDR1 MNHEY, CDR2 SMNVEV (reference sequence). The CDR3 sequence is 15 residues long. This CDR3 reads CASSAPGYRNTEAFF. The DNA of the CDR3 is TGTGCCAGCAGTGCCCCCGGGTATAGGAACACTGAAGCTTTCTTT.

The chain recombines TRBV18 with TRBJ2-3; 10 positions agree with TRBD2. V lost 0 bases, J lost 4 bases, and 4 bases stayed unmatched. This CDR3 has 16 residues. Per germline, CDR1 KGHSH and CDR2 LQKENI. This CDR3 reads CASSPPLAGEADTQYF. CDR3 bases: TGTGCCAGCTCACCACCGCTAGCGGGAGAGGCAGATACGCAGTATTTT.

The chain has TRBV2 and TRBJ1-2, with 8 positions matching TRBD1. CDR3 length equals 15 residues. The V gene end was trimmed by 4 bases and the J gene end by 3 bases; junction bases not matched to a gene: 7. Per germline, CDR1 SNHLY and CDR2 FYNNEI. The CDR3 region is CASSASGTGHYGYTF. The CDR3 bases are TGTGCCAGCAGTGCCTCCGGGACAGGACACTATGGCTACACCTTC.

This rearrangement joins TRBV20-1 to TRBJ1-1, with D uncertain. Germline V CDR1 and CDR2: DFQATT, SNEGSKA (reference sequence). V was cut by 3 bases and J by 6 bases, with 17 bases left in between. The CDR3 runs 14 residues. The CDR3, as DNA: TGCAGTGCTAGTTCCCGCAGGAAGGTGGCTGAAGCTTTCTTT. Amino acid sequence: CSASSRRKVAEAFF.

The V and J genes are TRBV4-1 and TRBJ1-6, with 10 nucleotides matching TRBD1. V was clipped by 1 base and J by 7 bases; unmatched bases: 1. Germline CDR1 MGHRA, CDR2 YSYEKL. The CDR3 has 15 residues. The CDR3 here is CASSQVGQGNSPLHF. Written as DNA, the CDR3 is TGCGCCAGCAGCCAAGTGGGACAGGGGAATTCACCCCTCCACTTT.